Given below is one TCR beta chain in context. Its antigen remains unknown. Trimming removed 6 bases at V and 3 bases at J, with 3 bases between. From germline, CDR1 is SNHLY and CDR2 FYNNEI. CDR3 length: 11 amino acids. These data belong to a study of post-analysis software for immune sequencing data. Study observations and caveats: The five TRBV segments detected at higher frequency in patients than in controls included TRBV5-6, TRBV5-1 and TRBV20-1. Strong co-clustering by F measure was seen for same-batch samples. There was significantly lower normalized Chao1 diversity in multiple sclerosis patients than in controls.

Every TCR beta cDNA library bore unique molecular identifiers. Each CDR3 protein is one row after TCRdb ran MiXCR on the PCR reads. The profile covers more than 450,000 distinct CDR3 sequences, with less than 40% appearing a single time and about 6% taken by the ten largest. This clonotype was sampled from a girl aged 2-17 years with multiple sclerosis. The chain employs TRBV2 and TRBJ1-5, with D unclear. The sequencing sample was made of blood. This chain's CDR3 is CASRYNQPQHF. The DNA for the CDR3 is TGTGCCAGCAGGTACAATCAGCCCCAGCATTTT.